A selection of T cell receptor beta chains follows, all from one sample in a study of blood T cell repertoires in COVID-19. The assay was immunoSEQ multiplex PCR, and TCRdb's table has in-frame clones only and misses some. The table includes 140,000 to 150,000 clones, about four fifths detected once. Source material: peripheral blood. The receptors shown here come from a human donor with acute or convalescent COVID-19. The donor label of this sample is uncertain. The CDR3 runs from the conserved cysteine through the conserved F or W. D genes are given only for firm matches. The size entry is marked missing in some rows and otherwise reads once, few, many or a size class.

-,TRBV9,TRBJ1-2,few,TGTGCCAGCAGCGCCCTCGAGGGGGACGACTATGGCTACACCTTC,CASSALEGDDYGYTF
-,TRBV6-5,TRBJ1-4,-,TGTGCCAGCAGTCCCCAGGTGAGCGGGGATGAAAAACTGTTTTTT,CASSPQVSGDEKLFF
TRBD1,TRBV29-1,TRBJ1-2,-,TGCAGCGTTGAGGACAGGGGCGACTATGGCTACACCTTC,CSVEDRGDYGYTF
-,TRBV6-1,TRBJ2-1,-,TGTGCCAGCAGTGAACGGCCCCAGGGGAAGCAGTTCTTC,CASSERPQGKQFF
-,TRBV30,TRBJ1-2,-,TGTGCCTGGAGTCTCGGGGGGGGCTACACCTTC,CAWSLGGGYTF
TRBD2,TRBV4-1,TRBJ2-1,-,TGCGCCAGCAGCCTCGGGGGGTCCTACAATGAGCAGTTCTTC,CASSLGGSYNEQFF
-,TRBV19,TRBJ2-6,-,TGTGCCAGTACATTCGACAGGCAGAGCCTCTCTGGGGCCAACGTCCTGACTTTC,CASTFDRQSLSGANVLTF
-,TRBV10-3,TRBJ2-6,-,TGTGCCATCAGTGGGGAGGCGATCTTGGGGCCCTCTGGGGCCAACGTCCTGACTTTC,CAISGEAILGPSGANVLTF
-,TRBV4-1,TRBJ1-3,many,TGCGCCAGCAGCCAAGGGAGGGTCAGCTCTGGAAACACCATATATTTT,CASSQGRVSSGNTIYF
-,TRBV6-5,TRBJ1-2,-,TGTGCCAGCAGTTCCTTGGACTTCTTCTATGGCTACACCTTC,CASSSLDFFYGYTF
-,TRBV2,TRBJ2-7,-,TGTGCCAGCAGTGGGGGGGATGGAGTCGCCTACGAGCAGTACTTC,CASSGGDGVAYEQYF
-,TRBV14,TRBJ1-4,once,TGTGCCAGCAGCCAAGGAACAGCCGGGGGTGAAAAACTGTTTTTT,CASSQGTAGGEKLFF
-,TRBV27,TRBJ1-1,-,TGTGCCAGCAGTCCAGACAGGCCTACTGGTGAAGCTTTCTTT,CASSPDRPTGEAFF
TRBD1,TRBV7-8,TRBJ2-1,-,TGTGCCAGCAGCCCGACAGGGTTCGATGAGCAGTTCTTC,CASSPTGFDEQFF
TRBD1,TRBV6-5,TRBJ1-1,-,TGTGCCAGCCGCCAGGGGGTAACTGAAGCTTTCTTT,CASRQGVTEAFF
-,TRBV21-1,TRBJ1-4,-,TGTGCCAGCAGCAAAGGAGGGCAGGGGGCCACAACTAATGAAAAACTGTTTTTT,CASSKGGQGATTNEKLFF
TRBD1,TRBV28,TRBJ2-7,few,TGTGCCAGCAGTTTCCGGACAGGGGCCTACGAGCAGTACTTC,CASSFRTGAYEQYF
TRBD1,TRBV11-1,TRBJ1-1,-,TGTGCCAGCAGCCAGGGGGGCACTGAAGCTTTCTTT,CASSQGGTEAFF
-,TRBV21-1,TRBJ1-2,few,TGTGCCAGCAGCCAACCGAGGGGGCTCCATGGCTACACCTTC,CASSQPRGLHGYTF
-,TRBV6-5,TRBJ2-7,-,TGTGCCAGCAGTTACTCTTCGCTAGGGGCCTACGAGCAGTACTTC,CASSYSSLGAYEQYF